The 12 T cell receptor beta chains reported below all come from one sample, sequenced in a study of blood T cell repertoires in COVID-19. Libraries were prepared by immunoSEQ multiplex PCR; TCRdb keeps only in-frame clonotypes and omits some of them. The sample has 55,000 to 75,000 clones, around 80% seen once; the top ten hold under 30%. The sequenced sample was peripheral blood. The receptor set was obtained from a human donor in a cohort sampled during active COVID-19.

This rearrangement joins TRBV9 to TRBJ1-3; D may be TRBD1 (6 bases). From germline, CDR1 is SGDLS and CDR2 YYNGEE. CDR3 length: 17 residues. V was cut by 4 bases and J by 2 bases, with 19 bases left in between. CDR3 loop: CASSLQGSAGTGNTIYF. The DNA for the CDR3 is TGTGCCAGCAGCCTTCAGGGGTCGGCGGGCACTGGAAACACCATATATTTT.

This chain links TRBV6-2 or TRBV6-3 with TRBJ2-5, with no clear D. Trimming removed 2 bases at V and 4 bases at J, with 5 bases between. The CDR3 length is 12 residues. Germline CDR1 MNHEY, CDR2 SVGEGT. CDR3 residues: CASSYPGETQYF. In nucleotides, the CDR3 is TGTGCCAGCAGTTACCCGGGAGAGACCCAGTACTTC.

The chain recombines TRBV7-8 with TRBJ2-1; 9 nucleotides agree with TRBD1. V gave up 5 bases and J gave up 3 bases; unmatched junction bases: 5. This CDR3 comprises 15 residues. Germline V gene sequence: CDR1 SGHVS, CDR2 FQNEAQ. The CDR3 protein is CASSRRDRDYNEQFF. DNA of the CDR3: TGTGCCAGCAGCCGGCGGGACAGGGACTACAATGAGCAGTTCTTC.

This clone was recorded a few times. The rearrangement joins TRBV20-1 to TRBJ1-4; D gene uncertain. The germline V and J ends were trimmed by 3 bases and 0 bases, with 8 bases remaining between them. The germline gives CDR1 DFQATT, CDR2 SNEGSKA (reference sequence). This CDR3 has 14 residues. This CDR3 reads CSASAGSTNEKLFF. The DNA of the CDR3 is TGCAGTGCTAGTGCCGGGTCAACTAATGAAAAACTGTTTTTT.

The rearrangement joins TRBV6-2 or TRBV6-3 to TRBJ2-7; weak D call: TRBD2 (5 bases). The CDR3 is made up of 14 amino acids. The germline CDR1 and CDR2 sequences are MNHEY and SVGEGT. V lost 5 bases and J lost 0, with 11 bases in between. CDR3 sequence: CASSDEGHSYEQYF. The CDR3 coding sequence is TGTGCCAGCAGTGACGAGGGCCACTCCTACGAGCAGTACTTC.

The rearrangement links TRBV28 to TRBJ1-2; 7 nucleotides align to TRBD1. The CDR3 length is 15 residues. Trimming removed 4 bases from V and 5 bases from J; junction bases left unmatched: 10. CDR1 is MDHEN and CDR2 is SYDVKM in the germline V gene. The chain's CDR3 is CASSSPGTDVYGYTF. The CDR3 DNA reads TGTGCCAGCAGTTCGCCCGGGACAGATGTATATGGCTACACCTTC.

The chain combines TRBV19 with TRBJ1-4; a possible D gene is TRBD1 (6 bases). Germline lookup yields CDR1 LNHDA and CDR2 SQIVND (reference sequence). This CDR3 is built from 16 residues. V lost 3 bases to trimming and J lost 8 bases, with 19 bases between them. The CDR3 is CASSMRGQRLVEKLFF. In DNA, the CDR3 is TGTGCCAGTAGTATGAGAGGACAGAGGCTTGTGGAAAAACTGTTTTTT.

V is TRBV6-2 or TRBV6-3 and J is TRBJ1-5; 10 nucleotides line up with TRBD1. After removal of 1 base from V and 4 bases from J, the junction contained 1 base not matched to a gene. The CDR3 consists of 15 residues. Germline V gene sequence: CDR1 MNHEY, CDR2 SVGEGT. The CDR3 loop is CASSYLDRGNQPQHF. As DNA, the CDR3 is TGTGCCAGCAGTTACTTGGACAGGGGGAATCAGCCCCAGCATTTT.

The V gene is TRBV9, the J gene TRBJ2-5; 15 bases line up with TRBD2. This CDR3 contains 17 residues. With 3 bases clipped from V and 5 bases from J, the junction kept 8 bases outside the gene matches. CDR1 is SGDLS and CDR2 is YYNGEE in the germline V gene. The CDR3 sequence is CASSDGLAGGYRETQYF. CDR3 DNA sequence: TGTGCCAGCAGCGATGGACTAGCGGGGGGGTATCGGGAGACCCAGTACTTC.

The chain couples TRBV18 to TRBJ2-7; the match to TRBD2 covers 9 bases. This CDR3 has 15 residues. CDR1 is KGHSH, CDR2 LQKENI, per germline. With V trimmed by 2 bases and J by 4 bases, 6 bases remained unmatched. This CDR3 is CASSPGPSGTYEQYF. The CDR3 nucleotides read TGTGCCAGCTCACCAGGGCCTAGCGGGACTTACGAGCAGTACTTC.

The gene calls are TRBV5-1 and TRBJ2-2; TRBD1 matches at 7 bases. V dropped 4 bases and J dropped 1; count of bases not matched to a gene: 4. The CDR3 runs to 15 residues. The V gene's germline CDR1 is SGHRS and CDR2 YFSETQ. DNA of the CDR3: TGCGCCAGCAGCCTTCGGGACAGGAACACCGGGGAGCTGTTTTTT. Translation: CASSLRDRNTGELFF.

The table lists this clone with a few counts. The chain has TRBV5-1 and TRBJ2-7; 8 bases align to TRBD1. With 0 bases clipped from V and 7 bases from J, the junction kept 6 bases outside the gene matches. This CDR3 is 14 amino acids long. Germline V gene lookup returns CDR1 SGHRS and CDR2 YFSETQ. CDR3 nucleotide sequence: TGCGCCAGCAGCTTGGAATGGACAGGGAGTGAGCAGTACTTC. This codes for CASSLEWTGSEQYF.